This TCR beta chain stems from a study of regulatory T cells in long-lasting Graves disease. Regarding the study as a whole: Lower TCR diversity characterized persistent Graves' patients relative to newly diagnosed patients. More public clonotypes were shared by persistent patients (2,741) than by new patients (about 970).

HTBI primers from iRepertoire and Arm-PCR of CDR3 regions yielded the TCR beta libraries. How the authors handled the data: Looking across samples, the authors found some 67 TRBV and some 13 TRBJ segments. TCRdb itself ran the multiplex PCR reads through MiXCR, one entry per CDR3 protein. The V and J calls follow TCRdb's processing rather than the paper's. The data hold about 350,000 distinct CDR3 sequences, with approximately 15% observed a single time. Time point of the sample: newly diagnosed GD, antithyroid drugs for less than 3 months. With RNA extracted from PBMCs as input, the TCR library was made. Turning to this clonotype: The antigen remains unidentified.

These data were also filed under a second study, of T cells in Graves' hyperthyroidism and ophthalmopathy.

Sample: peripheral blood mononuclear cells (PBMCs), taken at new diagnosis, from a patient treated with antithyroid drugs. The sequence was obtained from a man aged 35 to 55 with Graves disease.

The CDR3, as DNA: TGTGCCAGCAGCCAAGTCCGGACTACCTCCCAGGCCCAGTACTTC. Protein: CASSQVRTTSQAQYF. The chain recombines TRBV14 with TRBJ2-5; D perhaps matches TRBD2 (6 bases). The CDR3 totals 15 residues. Germline CDR1 reads SGHDN; CDR2 reads FVKESK. Trimming left V 1 base short and J 9 bases short, with 18 bases between.